Each of the 21 T cell receptor beta chains below was sequenced from the same sample in a study of blood T cell repertoires in COVID-19. Assay: immunoSEQ multiplex PCR; the TCRdb copy retains only in-frame clones and omits some. The sample lists about 410,000 clones, more than 80% occurring once. Sequencing was carried out using peripheral blood. These receptors originate from a woman aged 30 to 39 with active or convalescent COVID-19.

The J gene is TRBJ2-3, the V gene TRBV5-6, with 10 bases that match TRBD2. J was trimmed by 7 bases and V by 0 bases; bases with no gene match: 8. Germline CDR1 is SGHDT and CDR2 is YYEEEE. The CDR3 has 16 amino acids. In DNA, the CDR3 is TGTGCCAGCAGCTTGGGTTCTAGCGGGGGTTTAAATACGCAGTATTTT. Translation: CASSLGSSGGLNTQYF.

This clone was detected once. V is TRBV19 and J is TRBJ1-5, with 10 bases lining up with TRBD1. The CDR3 is 14 amino acids. The germline gives CDR1 LNHDA, CDR2 SQIVND (reference sequence). With 7 bases clipped from V and 3 bases from J, the junction kept 3 bases outside the gene matches. DNA for the CDR3: TGTGCCAGTAAGGGACAGGGGATCAATCAGCCCCAGCATTTT. It codes for CASKGQGINQPQHF.

The CDR3, as DNA: TGCGCCAGCAGCCATTTGGGGGGGACTGAAGCTTTCTTT. Protein: CASSHLGGTEAFF. The chain is built from TRBV4-1 and TRBJ1-1, with D possibly matching TRBD1 (5 bases). CDR1 and CDR2 from the germline V gene are MGHRA and YSYEKL. V lost 3 bases and J 5 bases, leaving 10 bases between the germline ends. This CDR3 contains 13 residues.

The chain employs TRBV30 and TRBJ2-1; 9 bases agree with TRBD2. Germline V lookup: CDR1 GTSNPN, CDR2 SVGIG (reference sequence). V lost 2 bases to trimming and J lost 2 bases; unmatched junction nucleotides: 7. This CDR3 region has 16 residues. As DNA, the CDR3 is TGTGCCTGGAGTATTAGCGGGAGAAACCCCTACAATGAGCAGTTCTTC. Protein product: CAWSISGRNPYNEQFF.

This chain joins TRBV6-5 and TRBJ2-7; 11 nucleotides agree with TRBD2. Per the germline V gene, CDR1 is MNHEY and CDR2 is SVGAGI. With V trimmed by 2 bases and J by 4 bases, 4 bases remained unmatched. CDR3 length equals 15 residues. CDR3 in amino acids: CASSYGGTSGYEQYF. CDR3 coding DNA: TGTGCCAGCAGTTACGGGGGGACTAGCGGATACGAGCAGTACTTC.

V usage is TRBV14 and J usage is TRBJ2-7; 11 positions agree with TRBD2. CDR1 SGHDN and CDR2 FVKESK come from the germline V gene. The CDR3 length is 14 residues. Trimming at V came to 5 bases and at J to 3 bases, leaving 3 bases not matched to a gene. For the CDR3, the DNA is TGTGCCAGCAGCTACACTAGCGGGGGCTACGAGCAGTACTTC. Its protein product is CASSYTSGGYEQYF.

The chain links TRBV5-4 to TRBJ2-1, with a tentative D call TRBD2 (6 bases). The length of the CDR3 is 12 residues. Trimming cost V 4 bases and J 9 bases, with 11 bases left between them. Germline lookup yields CDR1 SGHNT and CDR2 YYREEE (reference sequence). In DNA, the CDR3 is TGTGCCAGCAGCCGGGGACTGGGTGAGCAGTTCTTC. Translating gives CASSRGLGEQFF.

The chain is built from TRBV6-4 and TRBJ2-3, with D unresolved. This CDR3 has 15 residues. Germline V lookup: CDR1 MRHNA, CDR2 SNTAGT. Trimming shortened V by 1 base and J by 0 bases, and 8 bases separated the two germline ends. In DNA form, the CDR3 reads TGTGCCAGCAGTGACTATGCGCGGAGCACAGATACGCAGTATTTT. Its protein product is CASSDYARSTDTQYF.

The chain carries TRBV3-1 (or the pseudogene TRBV3-2) and TRBJ2-2; 11 nucleotides align to TRBD1. The J segment lost 4 bases and the V segment lost 5 bases, leaving 3 bases of the junction unmatched. The length of the CDR3 is 15 residues. Germline-derived CDR1 and CDR2 are LGHDT and YNNKEL (reference sequence). The CDR3 DNA reads TGTGCCAGCAGCTTAGGGACAGGGGGCACCGGGGAGCTGTTTTTT. This sequence encodes CASSLGTGGTGELFF.

The rearrangement uses TRBV25-1 and TRBJ2-5, with 8 bases that match TRBD2. J lost 5 bases, V lost 7 bases, and 9 bases had no gene match. This CDR3 comprises 14 residues. CDR1 and CDR2 from the germline V gene are MGHDK and SYGVNS. CDR3 sequence: CASTGGAIGETQYF. The DNA of the CDR3 is TGTGCCAGCACGGGGGGGGCGATCGGCGAGACCCAGTACTTC.

The V gene is TRBV15, the J gene TRBJ2-2; TRBD1 might be the D (5 bases). Trimming took off 1 base at V and 3 bases at J, with 12 bases between the two ends. The CDR3 runs to 16 residues. From germline, CDR1 is LNHNV and CDR2 YYDKDF (reference sequence). The CDR3 sequence: CATSRGAGWDTGELFF. The DNA of the CDR3 is TGTGCCACCAGCAGAGGCGCAGGGTGGGACACCGGGGAGCTGTTTTTT.

J is TRBJ2-1 and V is TRBV6-1; a weak D match, TRBD2 (5 bases). Per germline, CDR1 MNHNS and CDR2 SASEGT. Between the trimmed V and J ends, which lost 2 bases and 4 bases, there was a span of 18 bases. The CDR3 length is 17 residues. CDR3 protein: CASSERRPAEIYNEQFF. CDR3 nucleotide sequence: TGTGCCAGCAGTGAACGCCGGCCAGCGGAGATATACAATGAGCAGTTCTTC.

The V call is TRBV10-1, the J call TRBJ2-1; 8 bases fit TRBD1. V was pared by 8 bases and J by 11 bases, with 5 bases of the junction left unmatched. In germline, CDR1 is WNHNN, CDR2 SYGVQD (reference sequence). This CDR3 has 11 residues. The CDR3 spells CASGDRRKQFF. CDR3 DNA: TGCGCCAGCGGGGACAGGAGAAAGCAGTTCTTC.

V gene TRBV3-1 (or the pseudogene TRBV3-2) combines with J gene TRBJ2-7, with TRBD2 matching 9 bases. This CDR3 has 13 amino acids. Germline V lookup: CDR1 LGHDT, CDR2 YNNKEL (reference sequence). J gave up 13 bases and V 0 bases, and 7 bases lay outside the gene matches. The CDR3 region is CASSQELRGGFYF. The DNA for the CDR3 is TGTGCCAGCAGCCAAGAGTTGCGGGGGGGGTTCTACTTC.

This chain joins TRBV30 and TRBJ1-2; 12 positions match TRBD1. Trimming took 2 bases from V and 8 from J; bases not matched to a gene: 6. Germline CDR1 and CDR2: GTSNPN and SVGIG (reference sequence). The CDR3 contains 14 residues. The CDR3: CAWSPLGTGGGYTF. The CDR3 region has the DNA TGTGCCTGGAGTCCTCTAGGGACAGGGGGCGGCTACACCTTC.

The rearrangement joins TRBV10-3 to TRBJ2-3; 11 bases match TRBD2. V was pared by 10 bases and J by 1 base, with 10 bases of the junction left unmatched. The CDR3 sequence is 16 residues long. CDR1 and CDR2 from the germline V gene are ENHRY and SYGVKD. The CDR3 region has the DNA TGTGCCAACGCGGTCATAGCGGGAGGGGGCACAGATACGCAGTATTTT. Translating it yields CANAVIAGGGTDTQYF.

The rearrangement links TRBV13 to TRBJ2-3; 15 nucleotides align to TRBD2. The germline V gene encodes CDR1 PRHDT and CDR2 FYEKMQ (reference sequence). The CDR3 totals 17 residues. V trimming: 4 bases; J trimming: 4 bases; junction bases outside the gene matches: 6. The CDR3 DNA follows: TGTGCCAGCAGCTCCGGACTAGCGGGAGGGCCCGCAGATACGCAGTATTTT. Its translation is CASSSGLAGGPADTQYF.

This chain connects TRBV7-9 to TRBJ2-1; 10 bases are a match to TRBD1. Germline V gives CDR1 SEHNR, CDR2 FQNEAQ (reference sequence). This CDR3 contains 19 residues. V lost 2 bases and J lost 0; bases outside the gene matches: 10. The CDR3 bases are TGTGCCAGCAGCTTAAGGCCCATCCGGGACAGGGGCTCCTACAATGAGCAGTTCTTC. Translation: CASSLRPIRDRGSYNEQFF.

The J gene is TRBJ2-3, the V gene TRBV7-2, with D perhaps matching TRBD2 (6 bases). The ends were cut back, 0 bases at V and 3 bases at J, with 13 bases in the middle. The CDR3 is 16 residues long. CDR1 and CDR2 (germline): SGHTA, FQGNSA. In DNA form, the CDR3 reads TGTGCCAGCAGCTTAGCCGGGACCAGCGGGACAGATACGCAGTATTTT. Its translation is CASSLAGTSGTDTQYF.

CDR3 in amino acids: CASSPSGRGSYNEQFF. The CDR3 region has the DNA TGTGCCAGCTCACCTAGCGGGAGGGGGTCCTACAATGAGCAGTTCTTC. The chain recombines TRBV18 with TRBJ2-1; 11 positions agree with TRBD2. CDR1 is KGHSH, CDR2 LQKENI, per germline. CDR3 size: 16 residues. J was trimmed by 1 base and V by 3 bases; bases with no gene match: 2.

The chain joins TRBV5-1 to TRBJ1-1; 10 bases are a match to TRBD1. The trim removed 0 bases at V and 6 bases at J, leaving 8 bases unmatched. Germline CDR1 reads SGHRS; CDR2 reads YFSETQ. The CDR3 runs to 16 residues. CDR3 loop: CASSLAGTGAIPEAFF. DNA of the CDR3: TGCGCCAGCAGCTTGGCCGGGACAGGGGCCATCCCTGAAGCTTTCTTT.